This TCR beta chain was identified during a study of pediatric ulcerative colitis. Broader study findings: Acute severe colitis showed lower rectal diversity from clonal expansions.

Concerning this clone itself: As yet, its antigen is unknown.

The ends were cut back, 5 bases at V and 9 bases at J, with 20 bases in the middle. The CDR3 is 15 amino acids. Germline assignment: CDR1 MNHEY and CDR2 SMNVEV (reference sequence). Sequenced by immunoSEQ multiplex PCR; TCRdb stores in-frame clones only, minus some. The sample carries some 40,000 clones, over 70% recorded once. Rectal tissue came from one to two pinch biopsies taken at colonoscopy. The sample was gut tissue. The receptor was derived from a boy aged 10-17 years with severe ulcerative colitis. The chain carries TRBV27 and TRBJ2-1; D may be TRBD1 or TRBD2 (5 bases each). CDR3 in amino acids: CASSQLGDVFREQFF. The CDR3 DNA reads as TGTGCCAGCAGTCAGCTTGGGGACGTGTTCCGTGAGCAGTTCTTC.